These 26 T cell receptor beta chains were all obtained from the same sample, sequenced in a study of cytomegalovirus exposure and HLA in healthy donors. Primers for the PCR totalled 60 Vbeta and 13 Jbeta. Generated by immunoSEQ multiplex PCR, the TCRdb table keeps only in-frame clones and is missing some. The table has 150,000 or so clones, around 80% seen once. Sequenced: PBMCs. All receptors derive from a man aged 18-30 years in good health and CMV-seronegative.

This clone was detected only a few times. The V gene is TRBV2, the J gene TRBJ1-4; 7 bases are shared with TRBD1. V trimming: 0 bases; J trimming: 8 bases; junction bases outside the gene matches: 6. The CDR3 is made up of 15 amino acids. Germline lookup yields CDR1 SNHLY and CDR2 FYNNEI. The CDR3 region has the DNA TGTGCCAGCAGTGAAGCGGAGGGGGCAGGGGAAAAACTGTTTTTT. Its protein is CASSEAEGAGEKLFF.

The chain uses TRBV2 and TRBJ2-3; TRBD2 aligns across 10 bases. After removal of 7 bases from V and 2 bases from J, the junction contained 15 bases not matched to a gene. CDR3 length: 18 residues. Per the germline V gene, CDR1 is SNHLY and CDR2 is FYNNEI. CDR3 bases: TGTGCCAGCAACCGCGAAGGGTTCCTAGCGGGAGTCACAGATACGCAGTATTTT. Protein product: CASNREGFLAGVTDTQYF.

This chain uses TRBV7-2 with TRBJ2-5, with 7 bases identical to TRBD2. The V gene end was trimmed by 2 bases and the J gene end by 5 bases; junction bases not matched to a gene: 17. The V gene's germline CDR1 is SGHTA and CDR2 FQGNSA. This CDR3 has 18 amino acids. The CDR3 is CASSLRWSGPLGGETQYF. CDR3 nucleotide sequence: TGTGCCAGCAGCTTACGGTGGTCAGGGCCCCTCGGGGGGGAGACCCAGTACTTC. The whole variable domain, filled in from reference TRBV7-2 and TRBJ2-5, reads GAGVSQSPSNKVTEKGKDVELRCDPISGHTALYWYRQSLGQGLEFLIYFQGNSAPDKSGLPSDRFSAERTGGSVSTLTIQRTQQEDSAVYLCASSLRWSGPLGGETQYFGPGTRLLVL.

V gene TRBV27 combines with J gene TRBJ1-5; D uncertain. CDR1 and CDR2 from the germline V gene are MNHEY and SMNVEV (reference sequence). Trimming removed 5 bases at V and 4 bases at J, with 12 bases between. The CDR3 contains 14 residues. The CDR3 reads CASSTGWENQPQHF. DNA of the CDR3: TGTGCCAGCAGTACGGGGTGGGAGAATCAGCCCCAGCATTTT.

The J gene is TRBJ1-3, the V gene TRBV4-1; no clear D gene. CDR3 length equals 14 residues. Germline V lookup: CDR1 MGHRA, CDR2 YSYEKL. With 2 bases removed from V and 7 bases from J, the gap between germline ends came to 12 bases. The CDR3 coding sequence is TGCGCCAGCAGCCAACTCCTTGAGCCGAACACCATATATTTT. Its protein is CASSQLLEPNTIYF.

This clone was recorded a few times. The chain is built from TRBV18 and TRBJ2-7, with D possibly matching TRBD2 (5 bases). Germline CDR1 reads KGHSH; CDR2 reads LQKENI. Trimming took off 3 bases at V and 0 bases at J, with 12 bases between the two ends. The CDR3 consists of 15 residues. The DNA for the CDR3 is TGTGCCAGCTCACCCTCCTGGCGGGCCTCCTACGAGCAGTACTTC. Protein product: CASSPSWRASYEQYF.

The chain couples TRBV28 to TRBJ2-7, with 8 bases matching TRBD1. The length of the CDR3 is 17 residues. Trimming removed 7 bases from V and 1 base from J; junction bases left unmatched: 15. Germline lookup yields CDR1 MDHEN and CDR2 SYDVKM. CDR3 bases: TGTGCCAGCACTCGAGGCGGAGGGACAGGAGATTCCTACGAGCAGTACTTC. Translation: CASTRGGGTGDSYEQYF. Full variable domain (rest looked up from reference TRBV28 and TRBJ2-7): DVKVTQSSRYLVKRTGEKVFLECVQDMDHENMFWYRQDPGLGLRLIYFSYDVKMKEKGDIPEGYSVSREKKERFSLILESASTNQTSMYLCASTRGGGTGDSYEQYFGPGTRLTVT.

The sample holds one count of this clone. The CDR3 region is CASSHLLAGGHHEQYF. Written as DNA, the CDR3 is TGCGCCAGCAGCCATCTTCTAGCGGGAGGCCACCACGAGCAGTACTTC. This rearrangement joins TRBV4-1 to TRBJ2-7, with 11 bases that match TRBD2. Looked up from germline, CDR1 is MGHRA and CDR2 is YSYEKL. CDR3 length equals 16 residues. V shed 3 bases and J 5 bases; nucleotides not matched to a gene: 9.

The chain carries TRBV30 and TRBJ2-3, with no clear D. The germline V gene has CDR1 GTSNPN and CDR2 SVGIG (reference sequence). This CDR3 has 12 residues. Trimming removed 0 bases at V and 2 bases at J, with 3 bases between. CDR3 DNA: TGTGCCTGGAGTGTACTCACAGATACGCAGTATTTT. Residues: CAWSVLTDTQYF.

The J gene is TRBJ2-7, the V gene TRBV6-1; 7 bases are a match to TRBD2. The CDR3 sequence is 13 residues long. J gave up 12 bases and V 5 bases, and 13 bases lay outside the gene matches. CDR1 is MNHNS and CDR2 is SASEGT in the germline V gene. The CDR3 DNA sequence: TGTGCCAGCAGTTTGCGCGCGGGGGAGGGTTTGTACTTC. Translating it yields CASSLRAGEGLYF.

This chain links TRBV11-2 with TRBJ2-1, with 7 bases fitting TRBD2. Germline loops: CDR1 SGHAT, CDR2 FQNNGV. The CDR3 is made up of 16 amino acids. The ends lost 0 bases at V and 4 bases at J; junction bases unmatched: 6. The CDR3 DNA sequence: TGTGCCAGCAGCTTAGAGGGGGGGAGGAATTACAATGAGCAGTTCTTC. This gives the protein CASSLEGGRNYNEQFF.

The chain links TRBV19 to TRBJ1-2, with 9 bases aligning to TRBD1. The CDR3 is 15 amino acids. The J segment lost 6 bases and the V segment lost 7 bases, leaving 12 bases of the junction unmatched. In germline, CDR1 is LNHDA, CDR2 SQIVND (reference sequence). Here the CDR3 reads CASNKGTGNRDGYTF. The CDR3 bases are TGTGCCAGTAACAAAGGGACAGGGAATCGGGATGGCTACACCTTC.

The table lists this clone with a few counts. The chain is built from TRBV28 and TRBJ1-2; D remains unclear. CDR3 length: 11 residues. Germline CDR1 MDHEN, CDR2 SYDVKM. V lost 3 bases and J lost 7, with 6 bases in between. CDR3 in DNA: TGTGCCAGCAGTTTGGGCAGTGGCTACACCTTC. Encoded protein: CASSLGSGYTF.

CDR3 coding DNA: TGTGCCAGCAGCCGAGGGGGCGGCTATGGCTACACCTTC. Amino acid sequence: CASSRGGGYGYTF. V and J are TRBV14 and TRBJ1-2, with 7 bases lining up with TRBD1. The germline V gene has CDR1 SGHDN and CDR2 FVKESK. J gave up 4 bases and V 4 bases, and 3 bases lay outside the gene matches. This CDR3 is built from 13 residues.

This CDR3 reads CASSSDSHRFF. CDR3 bases: TGTGCCAGCAGCTCGGACAGTCACAGGTTCTTC. The chain joins TRBV5-4 to TRBJ2-1, with D maybe TRBD1 (6 bases). The CDR3 consists of 11 residues. Trimming pared 3 bases from V and 15 bases from J, leaving 13 bases between. Germline CDR1 SGHNT, CDR2 YYREEE (reference sequence).

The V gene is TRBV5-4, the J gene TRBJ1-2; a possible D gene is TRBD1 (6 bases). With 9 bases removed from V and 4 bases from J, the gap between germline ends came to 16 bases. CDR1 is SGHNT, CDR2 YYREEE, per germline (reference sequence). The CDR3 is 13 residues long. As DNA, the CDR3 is TGTGCCACCCAAGGGGGGGGCGCCTATGGCTACACCTTC. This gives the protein CATQGGGAYGYTF.

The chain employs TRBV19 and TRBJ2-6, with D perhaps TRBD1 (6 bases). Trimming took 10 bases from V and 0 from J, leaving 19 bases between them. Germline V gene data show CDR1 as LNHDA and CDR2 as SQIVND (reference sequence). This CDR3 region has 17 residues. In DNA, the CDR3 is TGTGCCACCAAGCCACTCGACAGGAGCTCTGGGGCCAACGTCCTGACTTTC. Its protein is CATKPLDRSSGANVLTF.

The CDR3 DNA reads as TGTGCCAGCAGCGTACCTAGCGGGGGGGCCTCGAATGAGCAGTTCTTC. This gives the protein CASSVPSGGASNEQFF. The V call is TRBV9, the J call TRBJ2-1, with 12 nucleotides matching TRBD2. This CDR3 has 16 residues. The V gene end was trimmed by 1 base and the J gene end by 7 bases; junction bases not matched to a gene: 6. Looked up from germline, CDR1 is SGDLS and CDR2 is YYNGEE.

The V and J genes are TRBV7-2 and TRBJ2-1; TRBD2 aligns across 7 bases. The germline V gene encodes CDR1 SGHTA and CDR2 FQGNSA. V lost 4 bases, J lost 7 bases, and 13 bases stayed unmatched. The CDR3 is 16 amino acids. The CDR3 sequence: CASSSHREEGWNEQFF. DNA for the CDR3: TGTGCCAGCAGCTCACACCGGGAGGAGGGGTGGAATGAGCAGTTCTTC.

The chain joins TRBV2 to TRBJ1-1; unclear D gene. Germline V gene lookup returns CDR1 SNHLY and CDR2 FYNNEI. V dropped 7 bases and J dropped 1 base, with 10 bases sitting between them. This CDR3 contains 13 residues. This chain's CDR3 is CASTSIWNTEAFF. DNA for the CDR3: TGTGCCAGCACCTCTATCTGGAACACTGAAGCTTTCTTT.

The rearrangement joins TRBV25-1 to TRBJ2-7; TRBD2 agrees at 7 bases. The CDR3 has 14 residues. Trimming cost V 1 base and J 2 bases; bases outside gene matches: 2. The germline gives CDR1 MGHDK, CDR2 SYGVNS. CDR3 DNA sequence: TGTGCCAGCAGTGAATGGGGGGGGACCTACGAGCAGTACTTC. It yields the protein CASSEWGGTYEQYF.

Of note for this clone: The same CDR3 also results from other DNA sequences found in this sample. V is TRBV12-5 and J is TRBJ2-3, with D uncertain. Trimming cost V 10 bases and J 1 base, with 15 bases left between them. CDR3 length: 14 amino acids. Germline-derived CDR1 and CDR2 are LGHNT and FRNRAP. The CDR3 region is CATVVTPGTDTQYF. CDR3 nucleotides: TGTGCTACAGTCGTCACCCCAGGCACAGATACGCAGTATTTT. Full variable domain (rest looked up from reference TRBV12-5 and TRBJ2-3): DARVTQTPRHKVTEMGQEVTMRCQPILGHNTVFWYRQTMMQGLELLAYFRNRAPLDDSGMPKDRFSAEMPDATLATLKIQPSEPRDSAVYFCATVVTPGTDTQYFGPGTRLTVL.

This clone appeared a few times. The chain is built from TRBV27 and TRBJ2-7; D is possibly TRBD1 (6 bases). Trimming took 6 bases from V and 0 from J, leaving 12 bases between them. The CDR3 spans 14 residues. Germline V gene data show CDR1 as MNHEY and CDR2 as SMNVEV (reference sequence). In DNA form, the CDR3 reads TGTGCCAGCAGGCTCAGGGGCATCTCCTACGAGCAGTACTTC. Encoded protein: CASRLRGISYEQYF.

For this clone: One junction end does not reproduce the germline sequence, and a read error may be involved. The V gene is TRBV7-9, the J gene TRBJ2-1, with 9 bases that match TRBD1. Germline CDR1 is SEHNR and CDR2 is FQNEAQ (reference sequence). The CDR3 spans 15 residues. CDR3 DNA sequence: TGTTCCAGCAGCTTGACAGGGGGTACCTACAATGAGCAGTTCTTC. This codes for CSSSLTGGTYNEQFF. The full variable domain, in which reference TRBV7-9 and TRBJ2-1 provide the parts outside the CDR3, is DTGVSQNPRHKITKRGQNVTFRCDPISEHNRLYWYRQTLGQGPEFLTYFQNEAQLEKSRLLSDRFSAERPKGSFSTLEIQRTEQGDSAMYLCSSSLTGGTYNEQFFGPGTRLTVL.

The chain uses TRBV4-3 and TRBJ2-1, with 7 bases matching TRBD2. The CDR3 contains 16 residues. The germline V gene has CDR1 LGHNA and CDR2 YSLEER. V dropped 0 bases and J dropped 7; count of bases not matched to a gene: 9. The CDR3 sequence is CASSQDPAVGGNEQFF. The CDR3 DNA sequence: TGCGCCAGCAGCCAAGATCCGGCCGTGGGGGGGAATGAGCAGTTCTTC.

The CDR3: CASSRGLDPSYEQYF. CDR3 nucleotides: TGCGCCAGCAGCCGTGGACTCGACCCCTCCTACGAGCAGTACTTC. The chain couples TRBV4-3 to TRBJ2-7; tentative D call: TRBD2 (5 bases). Germline assignment: CDR1 LGHNA and CDR2 YSLEER. The CDR3 runs 15 residues. The V end lost 4 bases, the J end lost 0 bases, and 13 bases lay between the germline ends.